The 32 T cell receptor beta chains presented below share a single source sample, sequenced in a study of T cells in women clearing cervical HPV infection. The repertoire was sequenced with immunoSEQ multiplex PCR; TCRdb's copy has only in-frame clones and lacks some. The sample has tens of thousands of clones. Sequencing was performed on blood buffy coat. These receptors were collected from a woman between 18 and 70 years old with a cervical HPV16 infection that either progressed to CIN3+ or cleared (not recorded which).

Note on this clone: A junction end diverges from the germline sequence, so it may reflect a read error. The read terminates 3 residues ahead of where the CDR3 ends, so the germline J gene completes it. The chain recombines TRBV4-2 with TRBJ1-2, with TRBD1 identical over 7 bases. This CDR3 is 15 amino acids long. The germline V gene has CDR1 LGHNA and CDR2 YNFKEQ. The CDR3 sequence is CASSQEKGQSYGYTF. CDR3 bases read: TGCGCCAGCAGCCAAGAAAAGGGACAGAGCTATGGC.

With regard to this clone: The CDR3 is cut off 3 residues early in the read; its end comes from the germline J gene. This chain joins TRBV19 and TRBJ1-4, with TRBD1 matching 11 bases. Unmatched junction bases numbered 17, after V lost 5 bases and J lost 0 bases. The CDR3 length is 21 residues. The germline V gene has CDR1 LNHDA and CDR2 SQIVND (reference sequence). CDR3 region: CASSPSPRDRGFLSTNEKLFF. Partial CDR3 DNA: TGTGCCAGTAGTCCAAGCCCCCGGGACAGGGGGTTCCTTTCAACTAATGAAAAA.

On this clone: The read terminates 3 residues ahead of where the CDR3 ends, so the germline J gene completes it. The chain recombines TRBV30 with TRBJ2-3; D unresolved. The CDR3 contains 14 residues. CDR1 and CDR2 (germline): GTSNPN, SVGIG (reference sequence). CDR3 in amino acids: CAWSVGRVGQPQYF. CDR3 bases read: TGTGCCTGGAGTGTAGGTAGGGTAGGTCAGCCG. The variable domain in full, completed from reference TRBV30 and TRBJ2-3, reads SQTIHQWPATLVQPVGSPLSLECTVEGTSNPNLYWYRQAAGRGLQLLFYSVGIGQISSEVPQNLSASRPQDRQFILSSKKLLLSDSGFYLCAWSVGRVGQPQYFGPGTRLTVL.

Concerning this clone: The CDR3 extends 3 residues past the end of the read, so its final part is completed from the germline J gene. V usage is TRBV5-1 and J usage is TRBJ1-4; TRBD1 matches at 7 bases. CDR1 SGHRS and CDR2 YFSETQ come from the germline V gene. The CDR3 sequence is 19 residues long. The V and J ends lost 2 bases and 3 bases, in that order; junction bases with no gene match: 16. The CDR3 reads CASSLNLGTALSSNEKLFF. The covered CDR3 bases are TGCGCCAGCAGCTTAAACCTCGGGACAGCCTTATCTTCTAATGAAAAA.

This clone is deemed medium-sized by its frequency. Read data end 3 residues before the CDR3 end; the end is taken from the germline J gene. V gene TRBV29-1 combines with J gene TRBJ2-3; 7 bases map to TRBD2. The ends lost 2 bases at V and 4 bases at J; junction bases unmatched: 3. In germline, CDR1 is SQVTM, CDR2 ANQGSEA. This CDR3 region has 13 residues. The CDR3 here is CSVEKAGADTQYF. The DNA read from the CDR3 is TGCAGCGTTGAAAAGGCGGGAGCAGATACG.

As to this clone: The read ends 3 residues shy of where the CDR3 ends; the end is completed using the germline J gene. V is TRBV4-2 and J is TRBJ2-7, with 10 positions matching TRBD2. The CDR3 covers 18 residues. CDR1 and CDR2 from the germline V gene are LGHNA and YNFKEQ. The ends lost 0 bases at V and 1 base at J; junction bases unmatched: 9. The CDR3: CASSQEIPSGSSSYEQYF. CDR3 bases read: TGTGCCAGCAGCCAAGAAATTCCTAGCGGGAGTTCGTCCTACGAG.

For this clone: Sequencing ends 3 residues short of the CDR3 end; the germline J gene provides the rest. The chain recombines TRBV2 with TRBJ1-1; D ambiguous. Germline CDR1 is SNHLY and CDR2 is FYNNEI. Trimming stripped 3 bases from V and 0 bases from J, with 5 bases between. CDR3 length: 13 amino acids. This CDR3 reads CASSDEVNTEAFF. The CDR3 bases that were read are TGTGCCAGCAGTGACGAGGTGAACACTGAA.

Concerning this clone itself: The DNA ends 3 residues before the CDR3 does, and the rest of the CDR3 is filled in from the germline J gene. The V gene is TRBV7-3, the J gene TRBJ2-3; TRBD2 agrees at 10 bases. The CDR3 runs 15 residues. V was pared by 4 bases and J by 4 bases, with 5 bases of the junction left unmatched. Germline V lookup: CDR1 SGHTA, CDR2 FQGTGA. The CDR3 protein is CASSYSGGASDTQYF. Incomplete CDR3 DNA: TGTGCCAGCAGCTACAGCGGGGGGGCTTCAGATACG. Together with reference TRBV7-3 and TRBJ2-3, the CDR3 gives the full variable domain: GAGVSQTPSNKVTEKGKYVELRCDPISGHTALYWYRQSLGQGPEFLIYFQGTGAADDSGLPNDRFFAVRPEGSVSTLKIQRTERGDSAVYLCASSYSGGASDTQYFGPGTRLTVL.

As concerns this clone: An end of the junction does not agree with germline; a read error may underlie this. CDR3 sequence reads: CASSRSSGDTYTF. Incomplete CDR3 DNA: TGTGCTAGCAGCCGTTCTAGCGGAGATACC. The J gene is TRBJ1-2, the V gene TRBV7-7; D call uncertain. The CDR3 end lies 3 residues beyond the end of the read and is filled in from the germline J gene. CDR3 size: 13 residues. Germline CDR1 SSHAT, CDR2 FNYEAQ (reference sequence).

A note on this clone: The CDR3 extends 3 residues past the end of the read, so its final part is completed from the germline J gene. The chain couples TRBV30 to TRBJ2-4; 8 bases agree with TRBD2. The CDR3 length is 13 residues. Germline V CDR1 and CDR2: GTSNPN, SVGIG (reference sequence). The part of the CDR3 DNA that was read is TGTGCCAGGGACGAGCGGGGGAACTATGGT. Translated: CARDERGNYG. The CDR3, in full, reads CARDERGNYGQYF.

CDR3 bases read: TGTGCCATCAGTGCCACCTCAGGGGGCCCGGACTATGGC. Protein product: CAISATSGGPDYG. In full, the CDR3 is CAISATSGGPDYGYTF. The chain couples TRBV10-3 to TRBJ1-2, with 8 bases aligning to TRBD1. The read ends 3 residues shy of where the CDR3 ends; the end is completed using the germline J gene. Unmatched junction bases numbered 10, after V lost 4 bases and J lost 3 bases. The germline gives CDR1 ENHRY, CDR2 SYGVKD. The CDR3 covers 16 residues.

As to this clone: The DNA ends 3 residues before the CDR3 does, and the rest of the CDR3 is filled in from the germline J gene. The chain couples TRBV7-6 to TRBJ2-1; 7 bases fit TRBD1. J lost 6 bases, V lost 3 bases, and 2 bases had no gene match. CDR3 length: 13 amino acids. Germline V lookup: CDR1 SGHVS, CDR2 FNYEAQ. The CDR3 spells CASSFTGANEQFF. The covered CDR3 bases are TGTGCCAGCAGCTTCACAGGGGCCAATGAG.

Of note for this clone: The missing CDR3 end, 3 residues past where the read stops, is filled in from the germline J gene. This chain connects TRBV7-3 to TRBJ2-6; no clear D. V was trimmed by 5 bases and J by 2 bases, leaving 10 bases between them. Germline CDR1 SGHTA, CDR2 FQGTGA. This CDR3 comprises 15 residues. The sequenced CDR3 bases are TGTGCCAGCAGCCCCCACACAGCTGGGGCCAACGTC. It encodes CASSPHTAGANV. The whole CDR3 reads CASSPHTAGANVLTF.

Regarding this clone: The read gets to within 3 residues of the CDR3 end, and the germline J gene fills in the rest. The genes are TRBV7-2 and TRBJ1-1; no firm D call. CDR1 and CDR2 from the germline V gene are SGHTA and FQGNSA. This CDR3 spans 13 amino acids. Trimming took off 6 bases at V and 4 bases at J, with 12 bases between the two ends. The CDR3 bases that were read are TGTGCCAGCAGTCCAAGCTGGGCCACTGAA. Translated, it gives CASSPSWATE. The entire CDR3 sequence reads CASSPSWATEAFF.

Of note for this clone: From the germline J gene comes the end of the CDR3, since the read stops 3 residues before it. This chain connects TRBV10-3 to TRBJ2-2; 7 bases line up with TRBD1. Germline V lookup: CDR1 ENHRY, CDR2 SYGVKD. The CDR3 contains 15 residues. The CDR3 sequence: CAIKEQGHANEKLFF. The CDR3 DNA, read in part, is TGTGCCATTAAAGAACAGGGGCATGCGAATGAAAAG.

In regard to this clone: The observed sequence ends 3 residues before the CDR3 terminus, with the missing tail filled in from the germline J gene. The chain employs TRBV7-2 and TRBJ2-5, with no clear D. The CDR3 contains 13 residues. Between the trimmed V and J ends, which lost 5 bases and 4 bases, there was a span of 11 bases. Germline V lookup: CDR1 SGHTA, CDR2 FQGNSA. The part of the CDR3 DNA that was read is TGTGCCAGCAGCATGCAAGAAGGAGAGACC. It is translated as CASSMQEGET. In full, the CDR3 is CASSMQEGETQYF.

The CDR3 loop is CSAITGGDSSYTF. Incomplete CDR3 DNA: TGCAGTGCTATAACAGGGGGAGATTCTAGC. V usage is TRBV20-1 and J usage is TRBJ1-2; 8 bases are a match to TRBD1. Read sequence stops 3 residues before the CDR3 end, and the germline J gene provides the missing end. CDR1 and CDR2 (germline): DFQATT, SNEGSKA (reference sequence). The CDR3 length is 13 residues.

As to this clone: The read finishes 3 residues shy of the CDR3 end, and the germline J gene is used to complete it. The J gene is TRBJ1-1, the V gene TRBV11-3, with unresolved D. V was clipped by 1 base and J by 1 base, with 10 bases between them. Germline V CDR1 and CDR2: SGHNT, YENEEA. The CDR3 spans 15 residues. CDR3: CASSLVGQTNTEAFF. CDR3 DNA, as far as it was read: TGTGCCAGCAGCTTAGTTGGGCAGACGAACACTGAA.

Regarding this clone: The CDR3 end falls 3 residues outside the read, so it is completed with the germline J gene. The chain is built from TRBV20-1 and TRBJ1-1; tentatively, D is TRBD1 (6 bases). The ends were cut back, 2 bases at V and 4 bases at J, with 11 bases in the middle. Germline V gives CDR1 DFQATT, CDR2 SNEGSKA (reference sequence). This CDR3 spans 13 amino acids. CDR3 DNA, as far as it was read: TGCAGTGCTAGAATAACAGGGATCACTGAA. Translated: CSARITGITE. From start to end, the CDR3 is CSARITGITEAFF.

In regard to this clone: The read ends 3 residues shy of where the CDR3 ends; the end is completed using the germline J gene. The chain links TRBV19 to TRBJ2-1, with 8 bases lining up with TRBD2. Trimming cost V 5 bases and J 0 bases; bases outside gene matches: 12. The CDR3 totals 18 residues. Looked up from germline, CDR1 is LNHDA and CDR2 is SQIVND (reference sequence). CDR3 DNA, as far as it was read: TGTGCCAGTAGTCCTCACCCCGGGACTAGAATCTCCTACAATGAG. Its protein is CASSPHPGTRISYNE. The complete CDR3 sequence is CASSPHPGTRISYNEQFF.

Worth noting for this clone: The CDR3 is cut off 3 residues early in the read; its end comes from the germline J gene. J is TRBJ2-3 and V is TRBV20-1, with D perhaps given as TRBD1 or TRBD2 (6 bases each). Germline CDR1 is DFQATT and CDR2 is SNEGSKA (reference sequence). There are 15 residues in the CDR3. Incomplete CDR3 DNA: TGCAGTGCTAGAGATATAGGAGGGGCAGGGGAGACG. This sequence encodes CSARDIGGAGET. The complete CDR3 protein is CSARDIGGAGETQYF.

As for this clone: With the read ending 3 residues before the CDR3 end, the germline J gene is used to fill in that end. The V and J genes are TRBV30 and TRBJ2-2; possibly TRBD2 for D (5 bases). Germline V gene lookup returns CDR1 GTSNPN and CDR2 SVGIG (reference sequence). The CDR3 length is 13 residues. The part of the CDR3 DNA that was read is TGTGCCTGGGGCAGCGGTCTTAGTGAAAAG. It specifies CAWGSGLSEK. The CDR3 reads in full as CAWGSGLSEKLFF.

Comment on this clone: The CDR3 end falls 3 residues outside the read, so it is completed with the germline J gene. The V and J genes are TRBV12-3 or TRBV12-4 and TRBJ2-2; TRBD1 aligns across 9 bases. This CDR3 is built from 16 residues. The V segment lost 2 bases and the J segment 7 bases; nucleotides outside the gene matches: 8. CDR3: CASSLPGQGTGGELFF. The sequenced part of the CDR3 DNA is TGTGCCAGCAGTTTACCCGGACAGGGGACGGGCGGGGAG.

Notes on this clone: Coverage ceases 3 residues before the CDR3 finishes, and the germline J gene fills in the end. The chain uses TRBV5-1 and TRBJ1-1, with TRBD1 matching 9 bases. CDR3 size: 14 residues. The germline V gene has CDR1 SGHRS and CDR2 YFSETQ. V was clipped by 4 bases and J by 5 bases; unmatched bases: 6. Partial CDR3 DNA: TGCGCCAGCAGCATGACAGGGGGGGATACTGAA. Amino acid sequence: CASSMTGGDTE. The entire CDR3 sequence reads CASSMTGGDTEAFF.

This clone is deemed medium-sized by its frequency. Read data end 3 residues before the CDR3 end; the end is taken from the germline J gene. Other nucleotide sequences from this sample produce the same CDR3. The J gene is TRBJ1-5, the V gene TRBV20-1; TRBD1 agrees at 10 bases. The CDR3 has 14 residues. Trimming removed 6 bases from V and 6 bases from J; junction bases left unmatched: 8. Germline CDR1 reads DFQATT; CDR2 reads SNEGSKA (reference sequence). The part of the CDR3 DNA that was read is TGCAGTGCAAGACAGGGGGCAGGGAGTCAGCCC. Translation gives CSARQGAGSQP. The entire CDR3 protein reads CSARQGAGSQPQHF.

Of note for this clone: The missing CDR3 end, 3 residues past where the read stops, is filled in from the germline J gene. This sample includes further DNA sequences coding for the same CDR3. V usage is TRBV18 and J usage is TRBJ1-2, with 10 bases fitting TRBD1. Germline CDR1 is KGHSH and CDR2 is LQKENI. The CDR3 sequence is 14 residues long. The sequenced part of the CDR3 DNA is TGTGCCAGCTCGCCCGGGACAGGGGCCTACGAC. Encoded protein: CASSPGTGAYD. The complete CDR3 reads CASSPGTGAYDYTF. Full variable domain (remainder filled in from reference TRBV18 and TRBJ1-2): NAGVMQNPRHLVRRRGQEARLRCSPMKGHSHVYWYRQLPEEGLKFMVYLQKENIIDESGMPKERFSAEFPKEGPSILRIQQVVRGDSAAYFCASSPGTGAYDYTFGSGTRLTVV.

A remark on this clone: The read halts 3 residues ahead of the CDR3 end, with the missing end drawn from the germline J gene. This chain connects TRBV4-1 to TRBJ1-3, with no clear D. The CDR3 runs 15 residues. Germline-derived CDR1 and CDR2 are MGHRA and YSYEKL. V was shortened by 1 base and J by 8 bases, with 15 bases between the two germline ends. The part of the CDR3 DNA that was read is TGCGCCAGCAGCCAAGGAATCCCCAGCGGGGACACC. This encodes CASSQGIPSGDT. The full CDR3 reads CASSQGIPSGDTIYF.

In the case of this clone: The DNA ends 3 residues before the CDR3 does, and the rest of the CDR3 is filled in from the germline J gene. The rearrangement uses TRBV20-1 and TRBJ2-7, with 10 bases that match TRBD2. With 5 bases clipped from V and 2 bases from J, the junction kept 6 bases outside the gene matches. The CDR3 has 14 amino acids. Germline V gene data show CDR1 as DFQATT and CDR2 as SNEGSKA (reference sequence). The DNA read from the CDR3 is TGCAGTGCTCCCCTAGCGGGGGCCCCCTACGAG. Its translation is CSAPLAGAPYE. The whole CDR3 sequence is CSAPLAGAPYEQYF.

Remarks on this clone: Coverage ceases 3 residues before the CDR3 finishes, and the germline J gene fills in the end. At the DNA level, this CDR3 is encoded by other sequences in the same sample as well. V is TRBV20-1 and J is TRBJ1-2; 11 nucleotides align to TRBD1. V trimming: 0 bases; J trimming: 4 bases; junction bases outside the gene matches: 4. Germline CDR1 reads DFQATT; CDR2 reads SNEGSKA (reference sequence). The length of the CDR3 is 15 residues. The CDR3 DNA, read in part, is TGCAGTGCTAGAGAAACCGGGACAGGGGGCTATGGC. Its protein is CSARETGTGGYG. The entire CDR3 protein is CSARETGTGGYGYTF.

Remarks on this clone: The read is 3 residues too short to cover the CDR3 end, so that end is filled in from the germline J gene. This chain uses TRBV11-1 with TRBJ2-2; 11 bases fit TRBD1. With 5 bases clipped from V and 3 bases from J, the junction kept 2 bases outside the gene matches. Germline CDR1 is SGHAT and CDR2 is FQDESV (reference sequence). This CDR3 region has 15 residues. CDR3 DNA, as far as it was read: TGTGCCAGCAGCCCGGGACAGGGGGACACCGGGGAG. This encodes CASSPGQGDTGE. The entire CDR3 sequence reads CASSPGQGDTGELFF.

A note on this clone: The observed sequence ends 3 residues before the CDR3 terminus, with the missing tail filled in from the germline J gene. The chain carries TRBV11-2 and TRBJ2-7; TRBD1 agrees at 8 bases. The length of the CDR3 is 14 residues. The germline V gene has CDR1 SGHAT and CDR2 FQNNGV. Germline trimming cut 5 bases from V and 5 bases from J; bases unmatched to any gene: 8. CDR3 loop: CASSRPGQADEQYF. The covered CDR3 bases are TGTGCCAGCAGCCGTCCGGGACAGGCTGACGAG.

In the case of this clone: The read halts 3 residues ahead of the CDR3 end, with the missing end drawn from the germline J gene. The rearrangement joins TRBV20-1 to TRBJ2-7; D gene unclear. There are 11 residues in the CDR3. The ends were cut back, 5 bases at V and 1 base at J, with 6 bases in the middle. The V gene's germline CDR1 is DFQATT and CDR2 SNEGSKA (reference sequence). CDR3 bases read: TGCAGTGCTCCGCGGTCCTACGAG. This gives the protein CSAPRSYE. The whole CDR3 protein is CSAPRSYEQYF.